This T cell receptor (beta chain) was recorded in a study of read filtering for tumor transcriptome and immune sequencing (dated by TCRdb to 2020 to 2021). About the full investigation: The cohort consisted of about 18 male and 14 female patients, with a mean age of 65.9 years and an age range of about 40 to 85. Using the same bone marrow samples, the study compared TCR repertoires obtained by targeted immune repertoire sequencing with those obtained by bulk whole-transcriptome sequencing. TCR-region mapped reads per sample ranged from about 4 to 10.27 million with IR-seq versus only roughly 75 to 1273 with RNA-seq. By revised international staging, 8 or 9 patients were R-ISS I, over 15 were R-ISS II and about 7 were R-ISS III. One of the main goals was to work out a read-filtering strategy for immune repertoire data, in particular whether clonotypes backed by only a single read should be removed. After DNase treatment, whole-transcriptome libraries were prepared with the TruSeq RNA Access Library Prep Kit.

Broad study findings and their caveats: Clonotypes were captured by IR-seq at much higher depth and more reliably than by RNA-seq, and smaller IR-seq throughput was sufficient for identification of most shared clonotypes. The sorted CD138-negative fraction was not purified T cells but a mixed bone marrow immune population. The correlation between IR-seq and RNA-seq shared clonotype proportions rose when single-read clonotypes were removed. Single-read clonotypes made up about 82% of clonotypes but only approximately 3.5% of total reads in IR-seq, compared with around 70% of clonotypes and approximately 45% of reads in RNA-seq.

Starting from roughly 370 ng RNA, TCR libraries were constructed with the Immunoverse kit using molecular barcoded adaptors that cover the alpha/delta and beta/gamma chains. TCR library preparation used the same RNA that went into transcriptome sequencing. Sequencing of the TCR libraries was done on an Illumina HiSeq 4000 with 2 x 150 cycles. Turning to the authors' computational methods: MiXCR aligned TCR reads to human V, D, J and C references and assembled the aligned reads into CDR3 clonotypes, with quality filtering and error correction included. Clonotype counts and gene usage diversity were analyzed with the tcR package in R. Raw mapping reads were checked after the RNA-seq reads had been mapped by STAR aligner version 2.5.3a onto the human GRCh37 genome. To test the effect of sequencing depth on detected clonotypes, IR-seq fastq files were randomly downsampled using Seqtk 1.3. TCRdb itself trimmed the public reads at Q25 with fastp, ran MiXCR and retained productive beta chains. Here each entry gathers all rows of one CDR3 protein and keeps the most common genes and DNA. TCRdb, not the original authors, processed these V and J calls. Across this sample there are roughly 59,000 distinct CDR3 sequences, with roughly 20% seen only once. Roughly 10% of the sample rests with the top ten.

This clonotype came up many times. No antigen is known for it. No base-level quality is on record; no much larger clone is a single base apart. The CDR3, cysteine through phenylalanine, is 14 amino acids long. Only CDR3 DNA remains: 42 bases, in frame from the first base. The junction shows trimming of 7 bases on V and 2 bases on J, plus 14 bases between the germline ends. The germline V gene provides CDR1 SGHVS and CDR2 FQNEAQ. Bone marrow was sampled from every patient at the time of active disease. Isolation of bone marrow mononuclear cells was performed by Ficoll-Hypaque density gradient centrifugation. To remove myeloma plasma cells, the cells were labeled with CD138 magnetic microbeads on a MACS separator, and CD138-negative cells were then collected by negative selection. Purity of the isolated cells was checked by flow cytometry on an Attune NxT using CD138 antibodies. Total RNA was extracted using TRIzol reagent and was quantified on a NanoDrop spectrophotometer. For each patient, the CD138-negative bone marrow sample underwent paired RNA-seq and IR-seq.

This TCR derives from a donor aged 40 or older with multiple myeloma. The sample consisted of a population of CD138-negative cells sorted from bone marrow. The intended sense of this specimen's cell subset or site label: bone marrow mononuclear cells depleted of CD138+ plasma/myeloma cells by negative magnetic selection. This receptor chain uses TRBV7-8 and TRBJ2-5; the D gene is unclear. This receptor has the CDR3 CASNPLTVQETQYF. The DNA sequence reads TGTGCCAGCAACCCCTTAACTGTTCAAGAGACCCAGTACTTC. Where the CDR3 stops, the reference TRBV7-8 and TRBJ2-5 genes take over; the full variable domain is GAGVSQSPRYKVAKRGQDVALRCDPISGHVSLFWYQQALGQGPEFLTYFQNEAQLDKSGLPSDRFFAERPEGSVSTLKIQRTQQEDSAVYLCASNPLTVQETQYFGPGTRLLVL.